This T cell receptor (beta chain) was identified during a study of cytomegalovirus exposure and HLA in healthy donors. V lost 6 bases and J 5 bases, leaving 13 bases between the germline ends. The CDR3 runs 14 residues. Participants comprised healthy donors of bone marrow. Study-level results: Reportedly, fewer N-insertions than the 666-donor mean appeared in an Asian-associated ancestry cluster in a later analysis. A later analysis showed that HLA-associated TCR beta chains had undergone more clonal expansion than equally common others.

Primers for the PCR totalled 60 Vbeta and 13 Jbeta. Assay used: immunoSEQ multiplex PCR; TCRdb lists only in-frame clones, some missing. The table includes about 90,000 clones, around 80% detected once. For this clone: Its cognate antigen is unknown.

The clonotype originates from a man aged 25-45 years in good health and CMV-seronegative. Sequencing input: PBMCs. V usage is TRBV23-1 and J usage is TRBJ1-4; no definite D call. TRBV23-1 is given ORF status, its function remaining uncertain. The CDR3 DNA reads as TGCGCCAGCAGACCCACGTTGGCCAATGAAAAACTGTTTTTT. Its translation: CASRPTLANEKLFF.